This T cell receptor (beta chain) comes out of a study of cytomegalovirus exposure and HLA in healthy donors. The primer mix had 60 Vbeta and 13 Jbeta primers. In the study's own analysis: In a later analysis, of about 80 million unique beta chains, roughly 11 million appeared in at least two donors. The method was immunoSEQ multiplex PCR; TCRdb's version includes in-frame clones alone and lacks a portion of them. That table is the source of V, J and clone size, and D and trimming were worked out from the DNA. Of under 200,000 clones listed, about four fifths are singletons. The V end lost 5 bases, the J end lost 4 bases, and 15 bases lay between the germline ends. Germline loops: CDR1 LNHDA, CDR2 SQIVND (reference sequence). This CDR3 contains 15 residues.

Sequences were obtained from PBMCs. The clonotype originates from a woman aged 50 to 60 in good health and CMV-seronegative. This chain joins TRBV19 and TRBJ2-1, with D uncertain. In DNA form, the CDR3 reads TGTGCCAGTAGTGTAGTTCAAGCTGCATACAATGAGCAGTTCTTC. It specifies CASSVVQAAYNEQFF.